This TCR beta chain comes out of a study of T cells in Graves' hyperthyroidism and ophthalmopathy. Study-wide results and limits: Among thyroid clonotypes expanded above 0.001, most also appeared in blood.

Remarks on this clonotype: Its antigen is undetermined.

The study left out patients who had uncontrolled infection, other autoimmune disease, pregnancy or lactation. The PBMCs were sourced from fresh peripheral blood (about 9.6 ml). What was amplified from RNA transcripts were TCR beta CDR3 regions. First-round RT-PCR of the TCR CDR3 relied on the HTBI primer set. Each CDR3 protein gets one entry after TCRdb re-called the multiplex PCR reads with MiXCR. The top ten clones hold approximately 31% of a sample with just under 750,000 distinct CDR3 sequences, 30% to 40% of them seen once. The CDR3 extends over 15 amino acids. Trimming took off 4 bases at V and 1 base at J, with 13 bases between the two ends. Germline CDR1 is LNHDA and CDR2 is SQIVND (reference sequence).

The origin of this receptor is a middle-aged woman with Graves' hyperthyroidism. Sequenced input: blood. The V gene is TRBV19, the J gene TRBJ2-5; D not certain. The CDR3 DNA reads TGTGCCAGTAGTAACGGTAATGGGCCCCAAGAGACCCAGTACTTC. Its translation is CASSNGNGPQETQYF.